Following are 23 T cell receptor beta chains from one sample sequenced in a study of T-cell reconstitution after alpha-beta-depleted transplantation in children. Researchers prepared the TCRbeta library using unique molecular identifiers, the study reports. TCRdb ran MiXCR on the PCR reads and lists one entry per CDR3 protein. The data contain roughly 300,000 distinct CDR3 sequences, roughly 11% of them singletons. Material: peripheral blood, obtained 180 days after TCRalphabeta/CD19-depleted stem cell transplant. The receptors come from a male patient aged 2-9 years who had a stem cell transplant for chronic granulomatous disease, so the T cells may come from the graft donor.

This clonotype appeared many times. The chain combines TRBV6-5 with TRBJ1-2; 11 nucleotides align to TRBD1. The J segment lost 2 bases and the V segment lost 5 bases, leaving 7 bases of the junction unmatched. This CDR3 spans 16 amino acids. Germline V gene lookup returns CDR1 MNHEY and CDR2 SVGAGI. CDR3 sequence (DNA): TGTGCCAGCAGTCCCCGGACAGGGGGCACCAACTATGGCTACACCTTC. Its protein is CASSPRTGGTNYGYTF.

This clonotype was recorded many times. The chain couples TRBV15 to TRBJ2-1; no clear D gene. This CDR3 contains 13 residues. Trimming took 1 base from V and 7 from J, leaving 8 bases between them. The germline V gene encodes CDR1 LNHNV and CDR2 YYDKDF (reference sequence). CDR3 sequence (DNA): TGTGCCACCAGCAGAGTTGTGTTTAATGAGCAGTTCTTC. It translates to CATSRVVFNEQFF.

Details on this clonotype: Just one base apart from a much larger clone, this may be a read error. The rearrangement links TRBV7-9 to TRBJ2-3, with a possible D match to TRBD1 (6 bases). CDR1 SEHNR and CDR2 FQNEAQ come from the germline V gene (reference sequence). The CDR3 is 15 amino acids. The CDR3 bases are TGTGCCAGCAGCTCGACGGACAGTTTTTCAGATACGCGGTATTTT. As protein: CASSSTDSFSDTRYF.

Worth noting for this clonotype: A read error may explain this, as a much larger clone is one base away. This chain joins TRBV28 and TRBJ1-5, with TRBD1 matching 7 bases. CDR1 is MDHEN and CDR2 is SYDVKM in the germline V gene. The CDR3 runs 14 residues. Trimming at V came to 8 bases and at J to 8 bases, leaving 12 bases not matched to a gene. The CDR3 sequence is CASGTGASGKPQHF. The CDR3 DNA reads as TGTGCCAGCGGAACAGGGGCTTCGGGTAAGCCCCAGCATTTT.

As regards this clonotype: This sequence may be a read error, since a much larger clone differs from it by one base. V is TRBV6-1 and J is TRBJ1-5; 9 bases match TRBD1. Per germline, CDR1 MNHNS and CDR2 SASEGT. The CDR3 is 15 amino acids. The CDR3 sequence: CGSSEQGAGNQPQHF. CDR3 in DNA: TGTGGCAGCAGTGAACAGGGGGCCGGCAATCAGCCCCAGCATTTT.

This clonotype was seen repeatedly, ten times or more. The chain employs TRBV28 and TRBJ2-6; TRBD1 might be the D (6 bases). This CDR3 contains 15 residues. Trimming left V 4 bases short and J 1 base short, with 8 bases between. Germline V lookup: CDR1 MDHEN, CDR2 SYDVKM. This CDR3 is CASSYTGSGANVLTF. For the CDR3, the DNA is TGTGCCAGCAGTTATACAGGGTCTGGGGCCAACGTCCTGACTTTC.

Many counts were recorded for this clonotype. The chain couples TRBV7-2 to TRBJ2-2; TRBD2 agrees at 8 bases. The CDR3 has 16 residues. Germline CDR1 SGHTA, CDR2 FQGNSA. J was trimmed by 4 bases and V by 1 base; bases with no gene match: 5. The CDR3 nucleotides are TGTGCCAGCAGCTTAGTCGGGGGGGGCGTCACCGGGGAGCTGTTTTTT. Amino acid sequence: CASSLVGGGVTGELFF.

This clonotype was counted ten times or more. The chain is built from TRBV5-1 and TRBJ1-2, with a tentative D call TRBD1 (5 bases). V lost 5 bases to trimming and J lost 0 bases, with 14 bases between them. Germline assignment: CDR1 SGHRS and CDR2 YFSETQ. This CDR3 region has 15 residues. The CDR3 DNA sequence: TGCGCCAGCAGTCAGGGATCCGCCGCTAACTATGGCTACACCTTC. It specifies CASSQGSAANYGYTF.

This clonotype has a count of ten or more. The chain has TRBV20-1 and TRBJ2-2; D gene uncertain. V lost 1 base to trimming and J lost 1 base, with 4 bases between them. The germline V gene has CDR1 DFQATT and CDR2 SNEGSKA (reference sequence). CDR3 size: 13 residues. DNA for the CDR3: TGCAGTGCTAGAGTCCGGAACACCGGGGAGCTGTTTTTT. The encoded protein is CSARVRNTGELFF.

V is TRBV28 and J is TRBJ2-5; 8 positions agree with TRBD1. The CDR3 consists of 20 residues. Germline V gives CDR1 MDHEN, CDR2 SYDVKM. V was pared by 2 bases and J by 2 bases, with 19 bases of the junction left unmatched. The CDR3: CASSLVLYDDPGQEQETQYF. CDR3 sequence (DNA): TGTGCCAGCAGTTTAGTCTTGTACGACGATCCGGGACAGGAGCAAGAGACCCAGTACTTC.

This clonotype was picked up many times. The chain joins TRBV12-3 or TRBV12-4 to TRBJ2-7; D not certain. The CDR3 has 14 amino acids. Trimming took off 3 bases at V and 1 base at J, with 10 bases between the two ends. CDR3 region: CASSFFVQSYEQYF. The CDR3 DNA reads TGTGCCAGCAGTTTTTTTGTCCAATCCTACGAGCAGTACTTC.

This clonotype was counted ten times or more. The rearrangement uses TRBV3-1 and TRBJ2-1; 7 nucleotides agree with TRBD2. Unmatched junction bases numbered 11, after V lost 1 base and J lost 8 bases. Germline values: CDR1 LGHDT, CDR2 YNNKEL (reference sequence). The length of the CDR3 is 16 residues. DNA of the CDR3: TGTGCCAGCAGCCAAGTCGGCGCGGGAGAATTCGATGAGCAGTTCTTC. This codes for CASSQVGAGEFDEQFF.

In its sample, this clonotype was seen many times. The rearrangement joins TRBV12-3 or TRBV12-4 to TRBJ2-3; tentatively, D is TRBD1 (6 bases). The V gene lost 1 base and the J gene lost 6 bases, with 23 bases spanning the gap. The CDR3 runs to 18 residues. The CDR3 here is CASSLDTGGQRFWDTQYF. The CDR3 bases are TGTGCCAGCAGTTTAGATACCGGAGGACAGAGGTTTTGGGATACGCAGTATTTT.

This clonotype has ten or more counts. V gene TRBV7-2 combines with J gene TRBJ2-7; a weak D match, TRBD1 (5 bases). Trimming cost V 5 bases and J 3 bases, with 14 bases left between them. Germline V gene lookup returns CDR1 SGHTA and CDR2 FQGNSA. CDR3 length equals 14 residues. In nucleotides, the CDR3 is TGTGCCAGCAGCCCAGGGCGACGCGGCTACGAGCAGTACTTC. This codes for CASSPGRRGYEQYF. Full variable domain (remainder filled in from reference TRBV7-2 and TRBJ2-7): GAGVSQSPSNKVTEKGKDVELRCDPISGHTALYWYRQSLGQGLEFLIYFQGNSAPDKSGLPSDRFSAERTGGSVSTLTIQRTQQEDSAVYLCASSPGRRGYEQYFGPGTRLTVT.

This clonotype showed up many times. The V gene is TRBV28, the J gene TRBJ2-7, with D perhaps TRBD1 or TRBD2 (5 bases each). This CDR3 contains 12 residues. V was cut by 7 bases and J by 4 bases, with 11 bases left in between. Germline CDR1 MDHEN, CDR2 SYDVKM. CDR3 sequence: CASKRGVYEQYF. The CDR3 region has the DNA TGTGCCAGCAAAAGGGGAGTTTACGAGCAGTACTTC.

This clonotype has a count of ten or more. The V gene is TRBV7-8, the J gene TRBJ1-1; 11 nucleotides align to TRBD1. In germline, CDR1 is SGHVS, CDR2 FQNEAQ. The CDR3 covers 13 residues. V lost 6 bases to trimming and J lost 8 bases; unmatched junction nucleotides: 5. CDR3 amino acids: CASSLDRGREAFF. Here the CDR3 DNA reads TGTGCCAGCAGTTTGGACAGGGGGCGGGAAGCTTTCTTT.

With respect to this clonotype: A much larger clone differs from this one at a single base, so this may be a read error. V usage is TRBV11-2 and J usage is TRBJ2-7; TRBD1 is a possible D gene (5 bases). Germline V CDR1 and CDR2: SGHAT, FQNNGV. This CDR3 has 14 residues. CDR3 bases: TGTGCCAGAAGCTTTACCCAGGGTAGGGTTGAGCAGTACTTC. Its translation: CARSFTQGRVEQYF. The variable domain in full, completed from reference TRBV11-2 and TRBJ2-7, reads EAGVAQSPRYKIIEKRQSVAFWCNPISGHATLYWYQQILGQGPKLLIQFQNNGVVDDSQLPKDRFSAERLKGVDSTLKIQPAKLEDSAVYLCARSFTQGRVEQYFGPGTRLTVT.

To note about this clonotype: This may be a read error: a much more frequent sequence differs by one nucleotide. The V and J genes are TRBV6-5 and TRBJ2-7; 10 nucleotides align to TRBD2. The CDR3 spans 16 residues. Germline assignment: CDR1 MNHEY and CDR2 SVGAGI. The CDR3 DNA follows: TGTGCCAGCAGGCTACTCGGCACTAGCGGGGACTACAAGCAGTACTTC. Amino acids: CASRLLGTSGDYKQYF.

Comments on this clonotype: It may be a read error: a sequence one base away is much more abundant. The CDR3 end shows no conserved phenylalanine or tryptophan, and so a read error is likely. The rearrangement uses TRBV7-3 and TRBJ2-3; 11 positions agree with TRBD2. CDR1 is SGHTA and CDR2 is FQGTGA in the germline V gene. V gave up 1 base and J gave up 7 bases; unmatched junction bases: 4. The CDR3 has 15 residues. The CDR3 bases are TGTGCCAGCAGCTTAATAGCGGGGGGGCGAAATACGCAGTATTAT. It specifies CASSLIAGGRNTQYY.

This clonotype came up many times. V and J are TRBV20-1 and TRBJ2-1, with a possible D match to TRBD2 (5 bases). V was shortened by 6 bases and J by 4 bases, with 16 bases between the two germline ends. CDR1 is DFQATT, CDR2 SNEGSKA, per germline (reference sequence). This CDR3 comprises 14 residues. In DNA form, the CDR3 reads TGCAGTGCGGACTCCCATCAGGATTACAATGAGCAGTTCTTC. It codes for CSADSHQDYNEQFF.

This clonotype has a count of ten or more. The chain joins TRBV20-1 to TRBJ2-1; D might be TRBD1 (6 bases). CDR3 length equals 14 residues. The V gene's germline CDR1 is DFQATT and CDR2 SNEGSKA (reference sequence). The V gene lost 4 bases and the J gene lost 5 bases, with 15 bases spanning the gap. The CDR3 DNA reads TGCAGTGCTAAATTCCAGGGGCAAAACAATGAGCAGTTCTTC. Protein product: CSAKFQGQNNEQFF.

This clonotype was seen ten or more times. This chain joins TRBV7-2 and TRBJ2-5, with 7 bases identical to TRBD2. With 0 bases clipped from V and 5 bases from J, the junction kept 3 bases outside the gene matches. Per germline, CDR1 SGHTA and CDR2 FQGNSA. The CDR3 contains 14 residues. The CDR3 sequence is CASSLARGGETQYF. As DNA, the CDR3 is TGTGCCAGCAGCTTAGCGAGGGGAGGGGAGACCCAGTACTTC.

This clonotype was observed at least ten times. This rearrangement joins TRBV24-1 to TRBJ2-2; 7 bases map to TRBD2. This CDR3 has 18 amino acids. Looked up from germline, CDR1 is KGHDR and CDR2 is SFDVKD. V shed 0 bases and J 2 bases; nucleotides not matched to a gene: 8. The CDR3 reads CATSDLHSGLVNTGELFF. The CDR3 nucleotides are TGTGCCACCAGTGATTTGCATTCCGGACTAGTCAACACCGGGGAGCTGTTTTTT.